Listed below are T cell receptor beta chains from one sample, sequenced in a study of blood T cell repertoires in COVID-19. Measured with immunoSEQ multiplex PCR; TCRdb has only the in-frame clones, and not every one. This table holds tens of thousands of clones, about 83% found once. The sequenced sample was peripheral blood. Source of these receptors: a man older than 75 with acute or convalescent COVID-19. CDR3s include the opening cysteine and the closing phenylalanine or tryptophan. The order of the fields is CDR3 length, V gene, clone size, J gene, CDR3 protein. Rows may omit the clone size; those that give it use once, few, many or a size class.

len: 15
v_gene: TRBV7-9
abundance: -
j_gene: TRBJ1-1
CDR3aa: CASSLALGGRTEAFF

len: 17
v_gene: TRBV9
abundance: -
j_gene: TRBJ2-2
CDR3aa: CASNPPDMPEDTGELFF

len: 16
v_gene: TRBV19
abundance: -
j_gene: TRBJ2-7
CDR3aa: CATSPREGGDPYEQYF

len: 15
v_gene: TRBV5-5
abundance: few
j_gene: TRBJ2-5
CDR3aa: CASSLDTGYQETQYF

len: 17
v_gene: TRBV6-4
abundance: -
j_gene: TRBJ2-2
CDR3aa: CASNDPLDRARTGELFF

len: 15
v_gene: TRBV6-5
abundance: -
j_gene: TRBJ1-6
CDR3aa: CASTRGILGRSPLHF

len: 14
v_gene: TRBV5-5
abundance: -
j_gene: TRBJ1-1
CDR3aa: CASSLDRFGTEAFF

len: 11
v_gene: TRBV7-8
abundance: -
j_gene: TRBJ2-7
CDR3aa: CASSPGYEQYF

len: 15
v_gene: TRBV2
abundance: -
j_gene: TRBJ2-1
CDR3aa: CASAQPGSKYNEQFF

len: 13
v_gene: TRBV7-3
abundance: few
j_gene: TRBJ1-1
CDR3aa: CASSANLDTEAFF

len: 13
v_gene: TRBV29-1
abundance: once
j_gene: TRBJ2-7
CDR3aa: CSVRRVPSYEQYF

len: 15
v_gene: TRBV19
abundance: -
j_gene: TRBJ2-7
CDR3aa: CASSIDLGAFYEQYF

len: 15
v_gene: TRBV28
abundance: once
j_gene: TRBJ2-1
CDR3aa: CASSTSGTPMDEQFF

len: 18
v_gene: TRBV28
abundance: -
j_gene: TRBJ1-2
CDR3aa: CASSPQGHGPWGTYGYTF

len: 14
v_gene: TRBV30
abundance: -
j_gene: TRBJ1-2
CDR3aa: CAWRADRGKGGYTF

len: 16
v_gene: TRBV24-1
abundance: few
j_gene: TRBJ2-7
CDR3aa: CATSDWPRGGQSEQYF

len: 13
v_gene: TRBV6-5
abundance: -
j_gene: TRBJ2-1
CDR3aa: CASRPPPLRMEFF

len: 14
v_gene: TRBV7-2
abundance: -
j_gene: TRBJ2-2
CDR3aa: CASSSVSLTGELFF

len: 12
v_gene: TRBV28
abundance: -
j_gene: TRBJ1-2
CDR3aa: CASSTTSYGYTF

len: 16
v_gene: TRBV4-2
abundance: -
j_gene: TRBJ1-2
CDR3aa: CASSQDNPGHNYGYTF

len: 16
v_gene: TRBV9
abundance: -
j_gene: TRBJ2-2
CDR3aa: CASSSTSGGVTGELFF

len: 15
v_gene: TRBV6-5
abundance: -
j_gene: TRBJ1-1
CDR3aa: CASSYSQGLGTEAFF

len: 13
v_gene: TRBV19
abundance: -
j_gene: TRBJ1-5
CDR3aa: CASSPRTNQPQHF

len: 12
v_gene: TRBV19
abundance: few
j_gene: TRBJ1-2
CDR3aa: CAVQGVGDGYTF

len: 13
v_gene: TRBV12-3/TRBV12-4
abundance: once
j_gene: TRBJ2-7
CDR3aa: CASTPTGVNEQYF

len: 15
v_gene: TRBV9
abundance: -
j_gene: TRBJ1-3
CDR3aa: CASSVAAYGGNTIYF

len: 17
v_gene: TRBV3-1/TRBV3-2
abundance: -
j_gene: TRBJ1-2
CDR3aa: CASLPSALGGGGGGYTF

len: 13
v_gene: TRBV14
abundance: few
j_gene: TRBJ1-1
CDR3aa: CASRSQINTEAFF

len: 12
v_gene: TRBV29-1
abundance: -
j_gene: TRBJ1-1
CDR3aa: CSVDRGLTEAFF

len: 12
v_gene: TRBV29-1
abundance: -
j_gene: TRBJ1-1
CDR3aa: CSGSNRGTEAFF

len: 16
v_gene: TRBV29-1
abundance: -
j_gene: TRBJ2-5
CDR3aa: CSVEDIQGAPQETQYF

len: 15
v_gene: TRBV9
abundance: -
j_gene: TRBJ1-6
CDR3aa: CASSVAGGENSPLHF

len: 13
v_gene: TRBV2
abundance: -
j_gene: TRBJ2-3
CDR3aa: CASRQLSTDTQYF

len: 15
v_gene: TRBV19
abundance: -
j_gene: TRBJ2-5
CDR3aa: CASSSRQGAGETQYF